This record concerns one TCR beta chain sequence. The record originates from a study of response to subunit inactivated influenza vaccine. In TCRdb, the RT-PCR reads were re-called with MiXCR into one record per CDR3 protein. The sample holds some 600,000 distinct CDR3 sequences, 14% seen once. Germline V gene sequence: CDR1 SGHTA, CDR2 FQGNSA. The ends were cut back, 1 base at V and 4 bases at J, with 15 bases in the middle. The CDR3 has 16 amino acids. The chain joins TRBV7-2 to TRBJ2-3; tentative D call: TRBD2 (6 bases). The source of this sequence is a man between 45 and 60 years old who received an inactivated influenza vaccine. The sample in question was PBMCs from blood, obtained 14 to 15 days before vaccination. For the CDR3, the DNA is TGTGCCAGCAGCTTAGTAGCGGCAAGACGGGCAGATACGCAGTATTTT. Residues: CASSLVAARRADTQYF.